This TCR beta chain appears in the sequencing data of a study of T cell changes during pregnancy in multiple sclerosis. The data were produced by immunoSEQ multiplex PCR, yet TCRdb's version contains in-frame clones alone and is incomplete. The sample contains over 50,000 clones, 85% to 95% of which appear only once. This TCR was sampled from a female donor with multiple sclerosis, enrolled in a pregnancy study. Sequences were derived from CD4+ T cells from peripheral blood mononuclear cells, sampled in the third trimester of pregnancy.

CDR3 sequence: CATSRDIGSYSNQPQHF. In DNA form, the CDR3 reads TGTGCCACCAGCAGAGATATAGGGAGCTATAGCAATCAGCCCCAGCATTTT. This rearrangement joins TRBV15 to TRBJ1-5; the D is unclear. This CDR3 has 17 amino acids. V gave up 0 bases and J gave up 0 bases, with 12 bases separating them. From germline, CDR1 is LNHNV and CDR2 YYDKDF (reference sequence). Using reference TRBV15 and TRBJ1-5 for the parts outside the CDR3, the full variable domain is DAMVIQNPRYQVTQFGKPVTLSCSQTLNHNVMYWYQQKSSQAPKLLFHYYDKDFNNEADTPDNFQSRRPNTSFCFLDIRSPGLGDTAMYLCATSRDIGSYSNQPQHFGDGTRLSIL.